Shown below are 19 T cell receptor beta chains from a single sample sequenced in a study of T cells in Graves' hyperthyroidism and ophthalmopathy (dated by TCRdb to between 2018 and 2021). Receptor libraries were prepared by multiplex PCR. These reads were obtained on an Illumina HiSeq 2000. The TCR beta CDR3 regions were amplified from RNA transcripts. The TCR CDR3 was subjected to a first round of RT-PCR using the HTBI primer set and the Qiagen OneStep RT-PCR kit. TCRdb redid the processing of the public reads, applying fastp at Q25 and MiXCR, and retained in-frame beta chains. Here each entry gathers all rows of one CDR3 protein and keeps the most common genes and DNA. Within this sample are approximately 430,000 distinct CDR3 sequences, with approximately 14% of them counted one time only. Around an eighth of the sample goes to the ten largest clones. Sequenced sample: blood. These receptors came from a woman between 18 and 29 years old with Graves' hyperthyroidism.

Many counts were recorded for this clonotype. The V call is TRBV20-1, the J call TRBJ2-1; unclear D gene. V was pared by 4 bases and J by 2 bases, with 15 bases between. This CDR3 contains 15 residues. Germline V gene lookup returns CDR1 DFQATT and CDR2 SNEGSKA (reference sequence). The chain's CDR3 is CSATRSAATYNEQFF. DNA for the CDR3: TGCAGTGCTACCCGTTCGGCGGCTACCTACAATGAGCAGTTCTTC.

The chain carries TRBV11-3 and TRBJ1-5; D is possibly TRBD1 (5 bases). Germline V lookup: CDR1 SGHNT, CDR2 YENEEA. This CDR3 comprises 16 residues. V shed 4 bases and J shed 0 bases, with 13 bases lying between them. The CDR3 reads CASSSSDIYSNQPQHF. The CDR3, as DNA: TGTGCCAGCAGCTCCTCGGACATTTATAGCAATCAGCCCCAGCATTTT.

This clonotype turned up a few times. Here the CDR3 reads CASSLLTTTTSGGTYEQYF. The CDR3 DNA reads TGTGCCAGCAGTTTACTCACGACCACGACTAGCGGGGGAACCTACGAGCAGTACTTC. The chain recombines TRBV6-2 or TRBV6-3 with TRBJ2-7, with TRBD2 identical over 12 bases. The CDR3 has 19 amino acids. Trimming at V came to 4 bases and at J to 2 bases, leaving 15 bases not matched to a gene. CDR1 and CDR2 (germline): MNHEY, SVGEGT.

This clonotype was counted many times. The V and J genes are TRBV29-1 and TRBJ2-7; 9 nucleotides line up with TRBD2. V lost 7 bases, J lost 6 bases, and 7 bases stayed unmatched. Germline CDR1 and CDR2: SQVTM and ANQGSEA. The CDR3 is made up of 12 amino acids. The CDR3 region is CSAQRGVGEQYF. The CDR3 DNA is TGCAGCGCCCAGCGGGGGGTCGGCGAGCAGTACTTC.

J is TRBJ2-6 and V is TRBV7-2; maybe TRBD1 (6 bases). Trimming removed 5 bases from V and 0 bases from J, with 11 bases in between. This CDR3 comprises 16 residues. Germline V gives CDR1 SGHTA, CDR2 FQGNSA. The CDR3 reads CASSPRQVSGANVLTF. CDR3 sequence (DNA): TGTGCCAGCAGCCCCCGACAGGTCTCTGGGGCCAACGTCCTGACTTTC.

The V gene is TRBV20-1, the J gene TRBJ2-7, with D hard to call. CDR1 is DFQATT and CDR2 is SNEGSKA in the germline V gene (reference sequence). This CDR3 contains 11 residues. Trimming shortened V by 1 base and J by 6 bases, and 7 bases separated the two germline ends. The DNA of the CDR3 is TGCAGTGCTAGAGGGCCGGGCGAGCAGTACTTC. This gives the protein CSARGPGEQYF.

This clonotype has ten or more counts. The rearrangement joins TRBV18 to TRBJ1-3; D might be TRBD1 (6 bases). Looked up from germline, CDR1 is KGHSH and CDR2 is LQKENI. Between the trimmed V and J ends, which lost 6 bases and 3 bases, there was a span of 12 bases. CDR3 length: 14 residues. The CDR3 protein is CASSQQGYGNTIYF. The CDR3 nucleotides read TGTGCCAGCTCGCAACAGGGATATGGAAACACCATATATTTT.

The sample holds a few counts of this clonotype. The chain carries TRBV6-1 and TRBJ1-2; D perhaps matches TRBD1 (5 bases). The ends were cut back, 5 bases at V and 8 bases at J, with 12 bases in the middle. The CDR3 contains 12 residues. The V gene's germline CDR1 is MNHNS and CDR2 SASEGT. Here the CDR3 DNA reads TGTGCCAGCAGTCTCGGGGGGGAAGGCTACACCTTC. This encodes CASSLGGEGYTF.

The chain is built from TRBV27 and TRBJ1-6, with D unresolved. Trimming took 5 bases from V and 3 from J, leaving 8 bases between them. CDR1 is MNHEY and CDR2 is SMNVEV in the germline V gene (reference sequence). CDR3 length equals 14 residues. The CDR3 here is CASSQPVYNSPLHF. DNA of the CDR3: TGTGCCAGCAGTCAACCCGTCTATAATTCACCCCTCCACTTT.

This clonotype was recorded a few times. The chain has TRBV20-1 and TRBJ2-5, with D uncertain. V was cut by 3 bases and J by 0 bases, with 5 bases left in between. Germline CDR1 DFQATT, CDR2 SNEGSKA (reference sequence). This CDR3 is built from 12 residues. The CDR3 loop is CSASEDQETQYF. The CDR3 DNA is TGCAGTGCTAGCGAGGACCAAGAGACCCAGTACTTC.

This clonotype was counted ten times or more. This rearrangement joins TRBV27 to TRBJ2-3; D unresolved. Between the trimmed V and J ends, which lost 2 bases and 4 bases, there was a span of 13 bases. Germline V CDR1 and CDR2: MNHEY, SMNVEV (reference sequence). The CDR3 totals 15 residues. CDR3 protein: CASSLQSFPADTQYF. The CDR3 DNA sequence: TGTGCCAGCAGTTTACAGAGTTTCCCAGCAGATACGCAGTATTTT.

The rearrangement joins TRBV20-1 to TRBJ1-6, with D tentatively TRBD1 (5 bases). The CDR3 loop spans 15 amino acids. V was shortened by 1 base and J by 10 bases, with 17 bases between the two germline ends. Germline V gene sequence: CDR1 DFQATT, CDR2 SNEGSKA (reference sequence). DNA of the CDR3: TGCAGTGCTAGAGTCCTTGAGGGGAGTGGGTCACCCCTCCACTTT. Its translation is CSARVLEGSGSPLHF.

This clonotype has just a few counts. This chain uses TRBV4-1 with TRBJ2-1; D may be TRBD1 (6 bases). This CDR3 spans 17 amino acids. Germline CDR1 and CDR2: MGHRA and YSYEKL. V dropped 2 bases and J dropped 6 bases, with 20 bases sitting between them. The CDR3 protein is CASSQRKVGQGGNEQFF. CDR3 DNA sequence: TGCGCCAGCAGCCAAAGGAAAGTGGGGCAAGGGGGCAATGAGCAGTTCTTC.

This clonotype has ten or more counts. The chain carries TRBV11-2 and TRBJ2-1; tentatively, D is TRBD1 or TRBD2 (5 bases each). The CDR3 has 16 amino acids. Looked up from germline, CDR1 is SGHAT and CDR2 is FQNNGV. V lost 3 bases, J lost 7 bases, and 19 bases lay in between. The CDR3 nucleotides read TGTGCCAGCAGCTTCGCTCCGGGATCAGGGTTTAATGAGCAGTTCTTC. Amino acids: CASSFAPGSGFNEQFF.

V usage is TRBV5-1 and J usage is TRBJ1-1; possibly TRBD1 for D (5 bases). Trimming pared 5 bases from V and 5 bases from J, leaving 19 bases between. CDR3 length: 15 amino acids. Germline V gene data show CDR1 as SGHRS and CDR2 as YFSETQ. CDR3 DNA sequence: TGCGCCAGCAGTCCGGAGGGGTGGGGTTGGACTGAAGCTTTCTTT. This codes for CASSPEGWGWTEAFF. The whole variable domain, remainder taken from reference TRBV5-1 and TRBJ1-1, is KAGVTQTPRYLIKTRGQQVTLSCSPISGHRSVSWYQQTPGQGLQFLFEYFSETQRNKGNFPGRFSGRQFSNSRSEMNVSTLELGDSALYLCASSPEGWGWTEAFFGQGTRLTVV.

This clonotype turned up a few times. The V gene is TRBV4-1, the J gene TRBJ2-1, with 7 bases matching TRBD1. V shed 4 bases, J shed 4 bases, and the junction held 13 bases outside the gene matches. Per the germline V gene, CDR1 is MGHRA and CDR2 is YSYEKL. The CDR3 runs 17 residues. CDR3 in amino acids: CASSLPTGVGSYNEQFF. The CDR3 DNA is TGCGCCAGCAGCCTCCCCACAGGGGTAGGGAGTTACAATGAGCAGTTCTTC.

This clonotype was picked up a small number of times. The genes are TRBV6-5 and TRBJ2-7; TRBD2 aligns across 7 bases. V dropped 0 bases and J dropped 5; count of bases not matched to a gene: 7. CDR3 length: 15 amino acids. From germline, CDR1 is MNHEY and CDR2 SVGAGI. The CDR3 reads CASSYSNAGDDEQYF. CDR3 in DNA: TGTGCCAGCAGTTACTCGAATGCGGGAGATGACGAGCAGTACTTC.

The CDR3: CASSYGDIFPYEQYF. The CDR3 DNA reads TGTGCCAGCAGTTACGGGGACATATTCCCTTACGAGCAGTACTTC. The chain is built from TRBV6-5 and TRBJ2-7; D is perhaps TRBD1 (6 bases). Germline V gene sequence: CDR1 MNHEY, CDR2 SVGAGI. Trimming took off 2 bases at V and 4 bases at J, with 15 bases between the two ends. The CDR3 totals 15 residues.

This rearrangement joins TRBV13 to TRBJ1-5; 7 nucleotides line up with TRBD1. CDR3 length: 15 residues. The trim removed 5 bases at V and 3 bases at J, leaving 7 bases unmatched. The germline V gene encodes CDR1 PRHDT and CDR2 FYEKMQ (reference sequence). The CDR3 DNA reads as TGTGCCAGCAGCCAAGGGGACAGATTCAATCAGCCCCAGCATTTT. Translation: CASSQGDRFNQPQHF.